The rows below give T cell receptor beta chains drawn from one sample of a study of shared clonotypes between healthy human individuals. This table comes from immunoSEQ multiplex PCR, and its TCRdb copy is limited to in-frame clones, with some not included. The sample lists a few million clones, 90% to 95% occurring once. Material: naive CD4+ T cells from PBMCs. The receptors were gathered from a man aged 18-30 years in good health. Some clones in this sample may be carry-over from other donors' samples. The CDR3 runs from the conserved cysteine through the conserved F or W. A D gene is named only where the DNA matches it firmly. Expanded clones get a size class; other rows say once, few or many, or leave the size out.

v_call: TRBV18
j_call: TRBJ1-3
clone_size: once
d_call: -
cdr3_aa: CASSPIAGSSGNTIYF
cdr3_nt: TGTGCCAGCTCACCCATTGCAGGGTCCTCTGGAAACACCATATATTTT

v_call: TRBV9
j_call: TRBJ1-1
clone_size: few
d_call: TRBD1
cdr3_aa: CASSYHGQDTTEAFF
cdr3_nt: TGTGCCAGCAGCTACCACGGACAGGACACCACTGAAGCTTTCTTT

v_call: TRBV28
j_call: TRBJ2-7
clone_size: -
d_call: TRBD1
cdr3_aa: CASSSGQGNRYEQYF
cdr3_nt: TGTGCCAGCAGTTCCGGACAGGGGAATAGGTACGAGCAGTACTTC

v_call: TRBV25-1
j_call: TRBJ2-1
clone_size: -
d_call: TRBD1
cdr3_aa: CASRTDRGESGAYNEQFF
cdr3_nt: TGTGCCAGCAGGACCGACAGGGGGGAAAGCGGGGCGTACAATGAGCAGTTCTTC

v_call: TRBV7-2
j_call: TRBJ1-2
clone_size: -
d_call: TRBD1
cdr3_aa: CASSFQGERDGYTF
cdr3_nt: TGTGCCAGCAGCTTTCAGGGGGAGAGGGATGGCTACACCTTC

v_call: TRBV6-1
j_call: TRBJ1-1
clone_size: -
d_call: -
cdr3_aa: CASRGGGNTEAFF
cdr3_nt: TGTGCCAGCCGGGGGGGTGGGAACACTGAAGCTTTCTTT

v_call: TRBV5-1
j_call: TRBJ2-1
clone_size: -
d_call: -
cdr3_aa: CASSGNYNEQFF
cdr3_nt: TGCGCCAGCAGCGGAAACTACAATGAGCAGTTCTTC

v_call: TRBV2
j_call: TRBJ1-1
clone_size: -
d_call: -
cdr3_aa: CASSVQGWGAFF
cdr3_nt: TGTGCCAGCAGTGTGCAGGGATGGGGAGCTTTCTTT

v_call: TRBV6-1
j_call: TRBJ1-5
clone_size: -
d_call: -
cdr3_aa: CASSEAGWGGNQPQHF
cdr3_nt: TGTGCCAGCAGTGAAGCGGGTTGGGGAGGTAATCAGCCCCAGCATTTT

v_call: TRBV5-1
j_call: TRBJ2-4
clone_size: -
d_call: -
cdr3_aa: CASSVGGAKNIQYF
cdr3_nt: TGCGCCAGCAGTGTGGGGGGAGCCAAAAACATTCAGTACTTC

v_call: TRBV9
j_call: TRBJ2-7
clone_size: -
d_call: -
cdr3_aa: CASSVRAGEQYF
cdr3_nt: TGTGCCAGCAGCGTGAGGGCCGGCGAGCAGTACTTC

v_call: TRBV2
j_call: TRBJ2-3
clone_size: -
d_call: -
cdr3_aa: CASSAGSYTQYF
cdr3_nt: TGTGCCAGCAGTGCGGGATCCTATACGCAGTATTTT

v_call: TRBV6-1
j_call: TRBJ2-2
clone_size: -
d_call: TRBD2
cdr3_aa: CASSRLAENTGELFF
cdr3_nt: TGTGCCAGCAGTCGGCTAGCGGAGAACACCGGGGAGCTGTTTTTT

v_call: TRBV19
j_call: TRBJ1-5
clone_size: -
d_call: -
cdr3_aa: CASSAIDGFYNQPQHF
cdr3_nt: TGTGCCAGTAGTGCAATAGACGGATTTTACAATCAGCCCCAGCATTTT

v_call: TRBV28
j_call: TRBJ2-7
clone_size: -
d_call: -
cdr3_aa: CASSVRSYEQYF
cdr3_nt: TGTGCCAGCTCGGTGCGGTCCTACGAGCAGTACTTC

v_call: TRBV7-2
j_call: TRBJ1-4
clone_size: -
d_call: -
cdr3_aa: CASSLDRNEKLFF
cdr3_nt: TGTGCCAGCAGCTTAGATCGTAATGAAAAACTGTTTTTT

v_call: TRBV18
j_call: TRBJ2-1
clone_size: -
d_call: -
cdr3_aa: CASSPDMGEQFF
cdr3_nt: TGTGCCAGCTCACCTGATATGGGCGAGCAGTTCTTC

v_call: TRBV28
j_call: TRBJ1-4
clone_size: -
d_call: -
cdr3_aa: CASSFPGGGRGGEKLFF
cdr3_nt: TGTGCCAGCAGTTTCCCCGGTGGGGGGCGCGGTGGTGAAAAACTGTTTTTT

v_call: TRBV2
j_call: TRBJ2-2
clone_size: few
d_call: TRBD1
cdr3_aa: CASCQGARTGELFF
cdr3_nt: TGTGCCAGCTGTCAGGGGGCACGTACCGGGGAGCTGTTTTTT

v_call: TRBV28
j_call: TRBJ2-6
clone_size: -
d_call: TRBD1
cdr3_aa: CASGTGSAGANVLTF
cdr3_nt: TGTGCCAGCGGGACAGGGAGTGCTGGGGCCAACGTCCTGACTTTC

v_call: TRBV15
j_call: TRBJ1-1
clone_size: once
d_call: -
cdr3_aa: CATSRGIGVFGSTEAFF
cdr3_nt: TGTGCCACCAGCAGAGGGATCGGGGTGTTCGGTAGCACTGAAGCTTTCTTT

v_call: TRBV9
j_call: TRBJ1-3
clone_size: -
d_call: TRBD1
cdr3_aa: CASSAPRQGYGNTIYF
cdr3_nt: TGTGCCAGCAGCGCCCCCCGACAGGGGTATGGAAACACCATATATTTT

v_call: TRBV9
j_call: TRBJ2-5
clone_size: -
d_call: TRBD2
cdr3_aa: CASSVTSGAQETQYF
cdr3_nt: TGTGCCAGCAGCGTTACTAGCGGGGCCCAAGAGACCCAGTACTTC

v_call: TRBV27
j_call: TRBJ2-1
clone_size: -
d_call: -
cdr3_aa: CASRDRPGSSYNEQFF
cdr3_nt: TGTGCCAGCAGGGATAGGCCTGGGAGCTCCTACAATGAGCAGTTCTTC

v_call: TRBV5-4
j_call: TRBJ2-2
clone_size: -
d_call: -
cdr3_aa: CASSWGNTGELFF
cdr3_nt: TGTGCCAGCAGCTGGGGGAACACCGGGGAGCTGTTTTTT

v_call: TRBV5-4
j_call: TRBJ1-2
clone_size: -
d_call: TRBD1
cdr3_aa: CASSWGQAYGYTF
cdr3_nt: TGTGCCAGCAGCTGGGGACAGGCGTATGGCTACACCTTC

v_call: TRBV6-5
j_call: TRBJ2-1
clone_size: -
d_call: -
cdr3_aa: CASSYSGQGGQFF
cdr3_nt: TGTGCCAGCAGTTACTCCGGGCAGGGAGGTCAGTTCTTC

v_call: TRBV7-6
j_call: TRBJ2-3
clone_size: once
d_call: TRBD2
cdr3_aa: CASSSGLAPLSGTDTQYF
cdr3_nt: TGTGCCAGCAGCTCCGGACTAGCTCCCCTCTCGGGGACAGATACGCAGTATTTT

v_call: TRBV7-3
j_call: TRBJ2-1
clone_size: -
d_call: -
cdr3_aa: CASSSTSSSYNEQFF
cdr3_nt: TGTGCCAGCAGCTCCACTAGCAGCTCCTACAATGAGCAGTTCTTC

v_call: TRBV7-6
j_call: TRBJ1-4
clone_size: -
d_call: -
cdr3_aa: CASSPGQKLFF
cdr3_nt: TGTGCCAGCAGCCCGGGACAAAAACTGTTTTTT

v_call: TRBV27
j_call: TRBJ2-4
clone_size: -
d_call: -
cdr3_aa: CASSPSYQAKNIQYF
cdr3_nt: TGTGCCAGCAGTCCTTCCTACCAAGCCAAAAACATTCAGTACTTC

v_call: TRBV5-1
j_call: TRBJ2-2
clone_size: -
d_call: -
cdr3_aa: CASNNPSGPTFTGELFF
cdr3_nt: TGCGCCAGCAATAACCCCTCGGGACCGACTTTCACCGGGGAGCTGTTTTTT

v_call: TRBV4-1
j_call: TRBJ1-2
clone_size: -
d_call: -
cdr3_aa: CASSPPGEGSYGYTF
cdr3_nt: TGCGCCAGCAGCCCCCCGGGGGAGGGATCCTATGGCTACACCTTC

v_call: TRBV6-1
j_call: TRBJ2-6
clone_size: -
d_call: -
cdr3_aa: CASSAADLTF
cdr3_nt: TGTGCCAGCAGTGCCGCCGACCTGACTTTC

v_call: TRBV7-9
j_call: TRBJ1-5
clone_size: -
d_call: -
cdr3_aa: CASSPDGVSNQPQHF
cdr3_nt: TGTGCCAGCAGCCCCGACGGGGTTAGCAATCAGCCCCAGCATTTT

v_call: TRBV11-2
j_call: TRBJ2-1
clone_size: once
d_call: -
cdr3_aa: CASSLDSVYNEQFF
cdr3_nt: TGTGCCAGCAGCTTAGATAGCGTTTACAATGAGCAGTTCTTC

v_call: TRBV5-4
j_call: TRBJ2-3
clone_size: -
d_call: TRBD2
cdr3_aa: CASSPREADTQYF
cdr3_nt: TGTGCCAGCAGCCCCCGGGAGGCAGATACGCAGTATTTT

v_call: TRBV2
j_call: TRBJ2-6
clone_size: once
d_call: -
cdr3_aa: CASSNRASGANVLTF
cdr3_nt: TGTGCCAGCAGTAACAGGGCTTCTGGGGCCAACGTCCTGACTTTC

v_call: TRBV2
j_call: TRBJ1-5
clone_size: -
d_call: -
cdr3_aa: CASSEFEAYQPQHF
cdr3_nt: TGTGCCAGCAGTGAATTCGAGGCCTATCAGCCCCAGCATTTT

v_call: TRBV6-5
j_call: TRBJ1-2
clone_size: -
d_call: -
cdr3_aa: CATSSGDGYTF
cdr3_nt: TGTGCCACGTCCTCAGGAGATGGCTACACCTTC

v_call: TRBV29-1
j_call: TRBJ1-1
clone_size: -
d_call: -
cdr3_aa: CSVDSLANTEAFF
cdr3_nt: TGCAGCGTTGACAGTCTCGCGAACACTGAAGCTTTCTTT

v_call: TRBV7-8
j_call: TRBJ2-7
clone_size: -
d_call: TRBD2
cdr3_aa: CASSSRTSGIYEQYF
cdr3_nt: TGTGCCAGCAGCTCGAGGACTAGCGGAATCTACGAGCAGTACTTC

v_call: TRBV5-1
j_call: TRBJ2-7
clone_size: -
d_call: TRBD2
cdr3_aa: CASSGLAGSSYEQYF
cdr3_nt: TGCGCCAGCAGTGGACTAGCGGGAAGCTCCTACGAGCAGTACTTC

v_call: TRBV18
j_call: TRBJ1-1
clone_size: -
d_call: -
cdr3_aa: CASSPILYRDEAFF
cdr3_nt: TGTGCCAGCTCACCCATCCTCTACAGGGATGAAGCTTTCTTT

v_call: TRBV4-1
j_call: TRBJ2-7
clone_size: once
d_call: -
cdr3_aa: CASSQAPNHEQYF
cdr3_nt: TGCGCCAGCAGCCAAGCCCCAAATCACGAGCAGTACTTC

v_call: TRBV18
j_call: TRBJ2-6
clone_size: -
d_call: -
cdr3_aa: CASSPPTAPGANVLTF
cdr3_nt: TGTGCCAGCTCACCCCCCACCGCCCCTGGGGCCAACGTCCTGACTTTC

v_call: TRBV4-1
j_call: TRBJ2-1
clone_size: once
d_call: TRBD2
cdr3_aa: CASSPIGGLARNEQFF
cdr3_nt: TGCGCCAGCAGCCCTATTGGGGGACTAGCTCGCAATGAGCAGTTCTTC

v_call: TRBV2
j_call: TRBJ2-3
clone_size: -
d_call: TRBD2
cdr3_aa: CASSERPPSSGRATDTQYF
cdr3_nt: TGTGCCAGCAGTGAACGCCCCCCCTCTAGCGGGAGGGCCACAGATACGCAGTATTTT

v_call: TRBV27
j_call: TRBJ1-1
clone_size: -
d_call: -
cdr3_aa: CASSFSLKTEAFF
cdr3_nt: TGTGCCAGCAGTTTCTCCCTAAAGACTGAAGCTTTCTTT

v_call: TRBV18
j_call: TRBJ1-4
clone_size: -
d_call: -
cdr3_aa: CASSPFSGTFNEKLFF
cdr3_nt: TGTGCCAGCTCACCATTTTCAGGGACCTTTAATGAAAAACTGTTTTTT

v_call: TRBV11-1
j_call: TRBJ2-1
clone_size: -
d_call: TRBD2
cdr3_aa: CASSTSASYNEQFF
cdr3_nt: TGTGCCAGCAGCACTAGCGCCTCCTACAATGAGCAGTTCTTC